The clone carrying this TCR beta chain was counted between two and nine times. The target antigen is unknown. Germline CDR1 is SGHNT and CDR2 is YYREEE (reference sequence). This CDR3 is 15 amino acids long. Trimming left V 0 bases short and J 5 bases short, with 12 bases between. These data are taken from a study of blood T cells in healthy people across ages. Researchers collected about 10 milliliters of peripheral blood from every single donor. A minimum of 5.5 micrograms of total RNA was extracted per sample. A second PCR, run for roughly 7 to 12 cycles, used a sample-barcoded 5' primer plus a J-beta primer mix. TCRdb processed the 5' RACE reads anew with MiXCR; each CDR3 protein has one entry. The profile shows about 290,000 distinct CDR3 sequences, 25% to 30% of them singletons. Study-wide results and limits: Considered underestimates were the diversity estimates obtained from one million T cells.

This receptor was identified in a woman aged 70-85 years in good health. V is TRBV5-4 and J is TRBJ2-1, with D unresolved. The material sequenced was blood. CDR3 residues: CASSLDRATHNEQFF. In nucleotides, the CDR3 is TGTGCCAGCAGCTTGGATCGAGCGACGCACAATGAGCAGTTCTTC.